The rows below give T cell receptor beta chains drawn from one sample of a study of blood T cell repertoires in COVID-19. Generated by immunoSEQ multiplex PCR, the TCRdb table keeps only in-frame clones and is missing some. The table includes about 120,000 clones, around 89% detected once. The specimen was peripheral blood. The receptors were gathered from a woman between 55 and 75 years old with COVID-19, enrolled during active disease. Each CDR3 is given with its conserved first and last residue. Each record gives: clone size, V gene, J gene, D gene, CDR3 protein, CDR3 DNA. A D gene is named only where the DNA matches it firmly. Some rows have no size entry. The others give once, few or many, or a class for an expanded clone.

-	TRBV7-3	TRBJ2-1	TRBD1	CASSLPSSLWDSNNEQFF	TGTGCCAGCAGCTTACCCTCCTCCTTATGGGACAGTAACAATGAGCAGTTCTTC
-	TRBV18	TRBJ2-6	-	CASSPPNRPNSGANVLTF	TGTGCCAGCTCACCACCAAACAGACCGAACTCTGGGGCCAACGTCCTGACTTTC
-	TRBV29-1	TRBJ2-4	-	CSVLVRPLAKNIQYF	TGCAGCGTCCTTGTCAGGCCCTTGGCCAAAAACATTCAGTACTTC
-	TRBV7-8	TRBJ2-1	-	CASSFDGSSYNEQFF	TGTGCCAGCAGCTTTGACGGGAGCTCCTACAATGAGCAGTTCTTC
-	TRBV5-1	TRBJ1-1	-	CASSLDWQGTEAFF	TGCGCCAGCAGCTTGGATTGGCAGGGGACTGAAGCTTTCTTT
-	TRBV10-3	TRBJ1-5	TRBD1	CATGDRDIGNQPQHF	TGTGCCACAGGGGACAGGGACATCGGGAATCAGCCCCAGCATTTT
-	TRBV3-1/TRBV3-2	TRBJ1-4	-	CASSQDATNEKLFF	TGTGCCAGCAGCCAAGACGCAACTAATGAAAAACTGTTTTTT
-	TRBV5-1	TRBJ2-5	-	CASSLVASEETQYF	TGCGCCAGCAGCTTGGTTGCCTCGGAGGAGACCCAGTACTTC
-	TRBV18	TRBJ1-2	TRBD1	CASSPRPGTVDGYTF	TGTGCCAGCTCCCCTAGACCAGGGACAGTCGATGGCTACACCTTC
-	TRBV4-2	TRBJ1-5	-	CASSQERRTREPQHF	TGTGCCAGCAGCCAAGAAAGGAGGACCCGGGAGCCCCAGCATTTT
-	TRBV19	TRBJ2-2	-	CASSQGPGELFF	TGTGCCAGTAGTCAGGGGCCCGGGGAGCTGTTTTTT
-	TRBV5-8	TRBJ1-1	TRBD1	CASRPGTAGRGAFF	TGTGCCAGCAGGCCTGGGACAGCCGGGAGGGGCGCTTTCTTT
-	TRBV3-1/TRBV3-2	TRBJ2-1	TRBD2	CASSQKNEWWGGDSSNNEQFF	TGTGCCAGCAGCCAAAAGAATGAATGGTGGGGGGGGGATTCGTCAAACAATGAGCAGTTCTTC
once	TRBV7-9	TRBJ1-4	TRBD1	CASSFGLSRGNEKLFF	TGTGCCAGCAGCTTTGGTTTAAGCAGGGGGAATGAAAAACTGTTTTTT
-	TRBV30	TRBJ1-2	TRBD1	CAWSGQGNYGYTF	TGTGCCTGGAGTGGACAGGGCAACTATGGCTACACCTTC
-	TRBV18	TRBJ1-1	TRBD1	CASSRDRAGSGTEAFF	TGTGCCAGCTCAAGAGACAGGGCCGGATCAGGCACTGAAGCTTTCTTT
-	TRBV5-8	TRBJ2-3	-	CASSLVRAWDTQYF	TGTGCCAGCAGCTTGGTCAGGGCATGGGATACGCAGTATTTT
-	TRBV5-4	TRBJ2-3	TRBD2	CASSLKVAGKDTQYF	TGTGCCAGCAGCTTGAAGGTAGCGGGTAAAGATACGCAGTATTTT
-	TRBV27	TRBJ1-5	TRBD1	CASSPGTGGRQPQHF	TGTGCCAGCAGTCCCGGGACAGGGGGTCGTCAGCCCCAGCATTTT
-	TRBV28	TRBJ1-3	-	CASSPVGNTIYF	TGTGCCAGCAGCCCTGTTGGAAACACCATATATTTT
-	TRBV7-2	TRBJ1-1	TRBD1	CASSLRNRGEAFF	TGTGCCAGCAGCTTAAGGAACAGGGGTGAAGCTTTCTTT
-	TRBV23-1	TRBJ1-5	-	CASPGVWGARTNRDQPQHF	TGCGCCAGCCCCGGTGTATGGGGCGCCAGGACCAATAGAGATCAGCCCCAGCATTTT
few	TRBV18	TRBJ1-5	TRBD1	CASSAGTGVINQPQHF	TGTGCCAGCTCAGCCGGGACAGGGGTGATCAATCAGCCCCAGCATTTT
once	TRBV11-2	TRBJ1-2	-	CASSSQRTGEGYTF	TGTGCCAGCAGCTCGCAGCGGACGGGCGAGGGCTACACCTTC
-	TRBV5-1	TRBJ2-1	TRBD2	CASNGLASYNEQFF	TGCGCCAGCAACGGACTAGCATCCTACAATGAGCAGTTCTTC
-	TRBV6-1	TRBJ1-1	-	CASSELVSQGNTEAFF	TGTGCCAGCAGTGAATTGGTATCCCAGGGGAACACTGAAGCTTTCTTT
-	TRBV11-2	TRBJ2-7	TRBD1	CASRSHPGTGAYEQYF	TGTGCCAGCAGGTCACACCCCGGGACAGGAGCCTACGAGCAGTACTTC
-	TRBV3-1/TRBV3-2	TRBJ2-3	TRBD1	CASSPPGQSTDTQYF	TGTGCCAGCAGCCCCCCGGGACAGAGCACAGATACGCAGTATTTT
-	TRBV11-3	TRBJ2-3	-	CASSLVGRDPPFF	TGTGCCAGCAGCTTAGTGGGGCGGGACCCACCTTTTTTT
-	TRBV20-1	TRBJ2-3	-	CSASGRDTQYF	TGCAGTGCTAGTGGGCGGGATACGCAGTATTTT
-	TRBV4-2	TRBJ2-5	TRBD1	CASSQDRDRGGETQYF	TGTGCCAGCAGCCAAGACCGGGACAGGGGTGGGGAGACCCAGTACTTC
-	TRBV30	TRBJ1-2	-	CAWSHNREQPYGYTF	TGTGCCTGGAGCCACAACAGGGAACAACCCTATGGCTACACCTTC
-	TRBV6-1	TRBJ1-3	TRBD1	CASSEQGAGNTIYF	TGTGCCAGCAGTGAGCAGGGGGCTGGAAACACCATATATTTT
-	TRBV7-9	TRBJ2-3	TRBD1	CASSTLRGLGTDTQYF	TGTGCCAGCAGCACCCTCAGGGGGCTCGGCACAGATACGCAGTATTTT
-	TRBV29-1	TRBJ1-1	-	CSVEPGAHTEAFF	TGCAGCGTGGAACCGGGAGCTCACACTGAAGCTTTCTTT
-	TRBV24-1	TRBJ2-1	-	CATSDSWAEGQFF	TGTGCCACCAGTGATTCCTGGGCGGAGGGGCAGTTCTTC
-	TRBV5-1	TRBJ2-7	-	CASSLDRAYEQYF	TGCGCCAGCAGCTTGGACAGGGCCTACGAGCAGTACTTC
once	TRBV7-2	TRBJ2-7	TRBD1	CASSPRDRVNEQYF	TGTGCCAGCAGCCCTCGGGACAGGGTGAACGAGCAGTACTTC
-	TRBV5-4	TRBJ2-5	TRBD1	CASSLPGRGRSVTQYF	TGTGCCAGCAGCTTGCCTGGCAGGGGGCGGAGTGTGACCCAGTACTTC
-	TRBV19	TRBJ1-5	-	CASSVGGGIQPQHF	TGTGCCAGTTCCGTTGGGGGGGGTATCCAGCCCCAGCATTTT
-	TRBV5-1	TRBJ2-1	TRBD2	CASSSSGNYNEQFF	TGCGCCAGCAGCTCTAGCGGGAACTACAATGAGCAGTTCTTC
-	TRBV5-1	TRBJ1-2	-	CASSLQPTGSGYTF	TGCGCCAGCAGCTTGCAACCAACAGGGAGTGGCTACACCTTC
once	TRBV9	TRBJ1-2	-	CASSVGPSQGYGYTF	TGTGCCAGCAGCGTAGGCCCATCCCAGGGGTATGGCTACACCTTC